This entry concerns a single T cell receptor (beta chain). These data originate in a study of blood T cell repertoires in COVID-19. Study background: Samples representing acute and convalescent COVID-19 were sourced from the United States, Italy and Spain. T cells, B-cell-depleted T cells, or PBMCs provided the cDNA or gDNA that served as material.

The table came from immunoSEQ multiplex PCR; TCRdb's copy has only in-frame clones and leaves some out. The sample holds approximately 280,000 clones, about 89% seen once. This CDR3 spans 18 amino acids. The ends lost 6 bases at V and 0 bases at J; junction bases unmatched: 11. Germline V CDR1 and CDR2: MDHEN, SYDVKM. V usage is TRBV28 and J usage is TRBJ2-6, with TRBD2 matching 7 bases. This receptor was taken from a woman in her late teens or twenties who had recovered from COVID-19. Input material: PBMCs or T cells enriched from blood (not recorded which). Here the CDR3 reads CASSPSWGGSSGANVLTF. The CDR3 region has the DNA TGTGCCAGCAGCCCTTCGTGGGGGGGGAGCTCTGGGGCCAACGTCCTGACTTTC.